This TCR beta chain came from a study of Ad26.COV2.S vaccination and SARS-CoV-2 variants (dated by TCRdb to the early 2020s). Turning to the overall study: Donors in the vaccine arm were drawn from COV1001, a multicentre, randomized, double-blind, placebo-controlled phase I-IIa trial testing Ad26.COV2.S in healthy adults. Ad26.COV2.S was administered intramuscularly at 5 x 10^10 or 1 x 10^11 viral particles, either as a single shot or as two shots given 56 days apart. TCRbeta repertoire sequencing was used to assess the specificity and breadth of SARS-CoV-2-reactive T cell receptors after Ad26.COV2.S vaccination. A total of some 30 samples were included in the TCR-sequenced set, comprising about 20 Ad26.COV2.S vaccine recipients, 5 placebo recipients and 8 SARS-CoV-2 convalescent individuals. Participants in the trial were split at random into five groups of five each, receiving low-dose or high-dose Ad26.COV2.S once or twice, or else placebo on both occasions. Investigators did not know the trial group allocation while performing experiments and assessing outcomes.

Overall study results and their limits: It was noted by the authors that total T cell responses may have been underestimated by the TCR breadth and depth analyses. Non-spike TCR breadth was comparable between vaccine and placebo recipients, consistent with the vaccine containing only spike. Ad26.COV2.S recipients had higher spike-specific TCR breadth than placebo recipients (P = 0.0014). After vaccination, substantial breadth of spike-specific CD8+ and CD4+ T cell responses was reported. The study was not powered to compare responses between vaccine doses or regimens.

For CDR1 and CDR2, the germline V gene lists SNHLY and FYNNEI. The CDR3 covers 15 residues, taking in both the cysteine and the phenylalanine. Of all the DNA, just the CDR3 is kept, 45 bases in frame from base 1. Cut back by 4 bases and 0 bases, the V and J ends lie 10 bases apart. The immunoSEQ Assay was used to sequence TCRbeta CDR3 regions. After extraction, genomic DNA underwent amplification by bias-controlled multiplex PCR, followed by high-throughput sequencing. In the source study's methods: To quantify the absolute abundance of every unique TCRbeta CDR3 region, sequences were collapsed and filtered. T cell fraction was estimated by normalizing TCRbeta template counts to usable DNA, with usable DNA measured through amplification of reference genes found in all nucleated cells. Repertoire TCRs were annotated as SARS-CoV-2-specific by exact matching of V gene, CDR3 amino acid sequence and J gene to a known reactive TCR set. The reference SARS-CoV-2 TCR set was derived from MIRA and filtered for enrichment in COVID-19-positive ImmuneCODE repertoires, a step that removed public or cross-reactive TCRs. Using the MIRA antigens, annotated TCRs were further analysed by specific ORF or by position within an ORF. Depth was the summed frequency of annotated unique rearrangements, while breadth was defined as annotated unique rearrangements over total unique productive rearrangements. Group comparisons of TCR breadth used two-sided Wilcoxon rank-sum tests. In TCRdb, the immuneACCESS table is reduced to in-frame sequences with V and J assigned. These tables do not hold every clone; where another copy was compared, an unresolved V gene accounts for under half, and the others remain unexplained. The DNA gave D and trimming, while V, J and clone size come from that table. This sample holds 300,000 to 400,000 clones; about 88% were observed only once. The ten largest account for around a tenth of the sample.

Taken with the paper, the label for treatment or condition translates to: roughly 20 received Ad26.COV2.S at low or high dose, single or two shots; roughly 5 received placebo; per-sample allocation not given. For vaccine and placebo recipients, the sequenced repertoires came from samples collected on day 63 after the first injection. In Cohort 1b, some 25 adults aged 18-55 years were enrolled at a single site in Boston, USA, between 29 July and 7 August 2020. As a vaccine, Ad26.COV2.S was a replication-incompetent adenovirus type 26 vector that expressed a prefusion-stabilized SARS-CoV-2 spike protein derived from the original Wuhan strain. A note on this clone: Its antigen is currently not known. No per-base quality is available; no much larger clone lies one base away.

The TCR comes from a person aged 18-60 years who received the Ad26.COV2.S COVID-19 vaccine or a placebo. Sequenced here: peripheral blood, sampled in a trial of Ad26.COV2.S vaccine versus placebo. The chain is assembled from TRBV2 and TRBJ2-1; TRBD2 is perhaps the D gene, given 5 matching bases. The CDR3: CASSGTFSSYNEQFF. The DNA sequence is as follows: TGTGCCAGCAGTGGGACTTTTAGCTCCTACAATGAGCAGTTCTTC.